This TCR beta chain comes out of a study of T cells after yellow fever vaccination. The study, taken as a whole, reports: Clonotypes shared by both compartments, CD4 and CD8, made up a small share. In post-booster samples, most primary-vaccination clones reappeared (approximately 95% CD4, approximately 91% CD8).

As concerns this clonotype: The antigen is not known.

Production of TCR cDNA was by 5'RACE template switching, which also added a universal primer site and UMIs. MiXCR, applied by TCRdb to the 5' RACE reads, yields one record per CDR3 protein. The table has under 550,000 distinct CDR3 sequences, 20% to 25% seen once; the top ten hold approximately 15%. Trimming removed 6 bases from V and 2 bases from J, with 10 bases in between. The CDR3 is made up of 12 amino acids. Germline values: CDR1 SQVTM, CDR2 ANQGSEA. This sequence joins TRBV29-1 and TRBJ1-2; a possible D gene is TRBD1 (5 bases). The receptor's source is a man aged 18 to 29 who received the YFV17D yellow fever vaccine. Sequencing was performed on PBMCs, taken 21 days after the first yellow fever vaccination. The CDR3, as DNA: TGCAGCGTAAGGGACTCAAACTATGGCTACACCTTC. It yields the protein CSVRDSNYGYTF.